The T cell receptor (beta chain) described here comes from a study of T cell responses to AZD1222 COVID-19 vaccine. The trim removed 5 bases at V and 5 bases at J, leaving 6 bases unmatched. Germline assignment: CDR1 SGHTA and CDR2 FQGTGA. The CDR3 is 15 amino acids. Turning to this clone: Its antigen is unknown.

Study results and caveats: Most donors were white British, females outnumbered males, and clonal diversity was possibly underestimated. Close to half of all spike-specific TCRs reportedly target regions of the variants that are unmutated. Baseline serostatus was positive in only six AZD1222 recipients.

Libraries were prepared by immunoSEQ multiplex PCR; TCRdb keeps only in-frame clonotypes and omits some of them. The sample lists 150,000 to 200,000 clones; over 85% were seen once. The rearrangement joins TRBV7-3 to TRBJ2-3; 11 bases fit TRBD2. The specimen was peripheral blood, collected 28 days after the second dose of the MenACWY control vaccine. The receptor's source is an adult who received the MenACWY meningococcal vaccine as a control. The CDR3 DNA reads as TGTGCCAGCAGCATAGCGGGAGGGCAGGGAGATACGCAGTATTTT. As protein: CASSIAGGQGDTQYF.